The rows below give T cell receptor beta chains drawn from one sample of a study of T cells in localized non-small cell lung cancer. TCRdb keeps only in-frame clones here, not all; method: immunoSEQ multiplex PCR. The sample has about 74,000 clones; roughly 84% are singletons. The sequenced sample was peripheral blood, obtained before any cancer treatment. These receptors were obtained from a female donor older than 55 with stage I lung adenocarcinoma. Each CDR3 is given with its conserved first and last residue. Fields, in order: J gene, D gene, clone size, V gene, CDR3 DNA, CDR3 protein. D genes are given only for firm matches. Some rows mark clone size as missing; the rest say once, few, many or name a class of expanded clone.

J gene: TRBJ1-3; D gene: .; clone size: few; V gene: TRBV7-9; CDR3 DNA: TGTGCCAGCAGCTTACAGGGCTCTGGAAACACCATATATTTT; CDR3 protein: CASSLQGSGNTIYF
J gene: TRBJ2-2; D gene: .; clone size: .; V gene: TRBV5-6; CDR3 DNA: TGTGCCAGCAGCAGCGAGCGCACCGGGGAGCTGTTTTTT; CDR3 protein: CASSSERTGELFF
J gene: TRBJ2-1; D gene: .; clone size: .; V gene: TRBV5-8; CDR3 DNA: TGTGCCAGCAGCTTGGCGGGAGTACCCTACAATGAGCAGTTCTTC; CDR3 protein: CASSLAGVPYNEQFF
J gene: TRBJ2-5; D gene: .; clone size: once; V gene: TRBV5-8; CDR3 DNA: TGTGCCAGCAGCTTGTCCGGGGGGCTAGGAGAGACCCAGTACTTC; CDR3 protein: CASSLSGGLGETQYF
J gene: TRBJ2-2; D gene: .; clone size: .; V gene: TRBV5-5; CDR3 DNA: TGTGCCAGCAGCCTCCATGGGTGGGGAGACACCGGGGAGCTGTTTTTT; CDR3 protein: CASSLHGWGDTGELFF
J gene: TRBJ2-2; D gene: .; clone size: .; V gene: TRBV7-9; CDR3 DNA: TGTGCCAGCAGCTTTACCGGGACCGTGGTGAACACCGGGGAGCTGTTTTTT; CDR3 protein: CASSFTGTVVNTGELFF
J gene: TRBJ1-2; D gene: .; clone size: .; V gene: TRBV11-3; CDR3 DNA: TGTGCCAGCAGCCCCCGGCACAGGGACGGAGCTAACTATGGCTACACCTTC; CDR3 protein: CASSPRHRDGANYGYTF
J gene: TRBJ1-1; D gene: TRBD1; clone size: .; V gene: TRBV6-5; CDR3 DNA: TGTGCCAGCACCTCAAGTTACAGGGGCCCTGAAGCTTTCTTT; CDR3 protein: CASTSSYRGPEAFF
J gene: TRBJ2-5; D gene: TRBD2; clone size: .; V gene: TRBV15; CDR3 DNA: TGTGCCACCAGCAGAGGGACGGGGGGGCAAGAGACCCAGTACTTC; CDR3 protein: CATSRGTGGQETQYF
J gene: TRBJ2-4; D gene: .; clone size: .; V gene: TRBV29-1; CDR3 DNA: TGCAGCGTTGGGCAGGGTAGAGACATTCAGTACTTC; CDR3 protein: CSVGQGRDIQYF
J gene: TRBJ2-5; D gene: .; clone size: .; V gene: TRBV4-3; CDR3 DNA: TGCGCCAGCAGCCAAGACCCAGGCGCTATCCAAGAGACCCAGTACTTC; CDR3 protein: CASSQDPGAIQETQYF
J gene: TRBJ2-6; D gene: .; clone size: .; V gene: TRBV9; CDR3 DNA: TGTGCCAGCAGCGCACACCAGGGGTCCGGGGCCAACGTCCTGACTTTC; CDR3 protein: CASSAHQGSGANVLTF
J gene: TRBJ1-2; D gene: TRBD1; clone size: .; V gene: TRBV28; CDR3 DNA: TGTGCCAGCAGTTTATTCGGGGACAGGGGGCACTATGGCTACACCTTC; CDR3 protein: CASSLFGDRGHYGYTF
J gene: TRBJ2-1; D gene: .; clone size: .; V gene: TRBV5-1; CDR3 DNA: TGCGCCAGCAGCTTGGGGTCCAGCGACAATGAGCAGTTCTTC; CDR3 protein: CASSLGSSDNEQFF
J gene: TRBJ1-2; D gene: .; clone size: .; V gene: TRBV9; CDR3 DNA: TGTGCCAGCAGCCCCGGCCCGGGGTACTACACCTTC; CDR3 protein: CASSPGPGYYTF
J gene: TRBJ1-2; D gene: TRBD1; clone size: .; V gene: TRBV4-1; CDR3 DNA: TGCGCCAGCAGCCAGACTATATGGGGGGACAGGGACAACTATGGCTACACCTTC; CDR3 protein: CASSQTIWGDRDNYGYTF
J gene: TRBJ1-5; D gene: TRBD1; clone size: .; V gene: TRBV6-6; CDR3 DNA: TGTGCCAGCAGTTATCGGTCGGACAGGCTCGGCCAGCCCCAGCATTTT; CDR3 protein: CASSYRSDRLGQPQHF
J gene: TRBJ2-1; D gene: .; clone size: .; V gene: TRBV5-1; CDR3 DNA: TGCGCCAGCAGCTTGGCGACCTACAATGAGCAGTTCTTC; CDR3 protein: CASSLATYNEQFF
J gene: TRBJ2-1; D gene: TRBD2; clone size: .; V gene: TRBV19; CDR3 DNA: TGTGCCAGTAGTATAGACGGCGGGGGGGTCTACAATGAGCAGTTCTTC; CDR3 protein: CASSIDGGGVYNEQFF
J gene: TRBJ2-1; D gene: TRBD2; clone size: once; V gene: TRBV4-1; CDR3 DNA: TGCGCCAGCAGCGCCGGTGCGGGGGGGTTTAACAATGAGCAGTTCTTC; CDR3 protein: CASSAGAGGFNNEQFF
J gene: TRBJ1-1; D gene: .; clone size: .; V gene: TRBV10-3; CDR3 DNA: TGTGCCATCGCGCAGGGAACCATGAACACTGAAGCTTTCTTT; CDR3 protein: CAIAQGTMNTEAFF
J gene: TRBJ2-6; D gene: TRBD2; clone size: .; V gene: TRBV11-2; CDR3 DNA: TGTGCCAGCAGCTCGGGACTAGCGACAAACGTCCTGACTTTC; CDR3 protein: CASSSGLATNVLTF
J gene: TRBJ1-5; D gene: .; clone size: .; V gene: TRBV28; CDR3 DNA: TGTGCCAGCAGATGGGGTGAGGGCCCCCGCAATCAGCCCCAGCATTTT; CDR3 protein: CASRWGEGPRNQPQHF
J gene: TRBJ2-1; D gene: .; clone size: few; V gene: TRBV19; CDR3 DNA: TGTGCCAGTAAAGCGCGGGGCTCCTACAATGAGCAGTTCTTC; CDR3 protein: CASKARGSYNEQFF
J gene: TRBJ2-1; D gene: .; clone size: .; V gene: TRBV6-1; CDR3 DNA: TGTGCCAGCAACCACGGGATCTACAATGAGCAGTTCTTC; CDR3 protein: CASNHGIYNEQFF
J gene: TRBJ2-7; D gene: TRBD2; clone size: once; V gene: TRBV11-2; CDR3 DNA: TGTGCCAGCAGGGACTGGGCGGGAGCGAGTGAGCAGTACTTC; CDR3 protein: CASRDWAGASEQYF
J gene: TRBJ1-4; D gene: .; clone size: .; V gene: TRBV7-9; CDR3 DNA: TGTGCCAGCAGCTCCCCGGGTGAAAAACTGTTTTTT; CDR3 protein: CASSSPGEKLFF
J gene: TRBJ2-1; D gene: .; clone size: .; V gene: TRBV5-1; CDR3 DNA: TGCGCCAGCAGCTTGGGTGGGGGGGCCCAATACAATGAGCAGTTCTTC; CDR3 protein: CASSLGGGAQYNEQFF
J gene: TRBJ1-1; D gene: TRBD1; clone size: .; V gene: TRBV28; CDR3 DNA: TGTGCCAGCAGTTCCTTGCGGGGGACAGCTCGAAACACTGAAGCTTTCTTT; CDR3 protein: CASSSLRGTARNTEAFF
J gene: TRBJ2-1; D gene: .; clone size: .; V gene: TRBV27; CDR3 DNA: TGTGCCAGCAGTTTACGTAATAGAGTCGCGGGGCCCTCCTACAATGAGCAGTTCTTC; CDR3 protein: CASSLRNRVAGPSYNEQFF
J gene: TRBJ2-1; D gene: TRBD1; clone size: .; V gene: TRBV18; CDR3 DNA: TGTGCCAGCTCCCTGACAGGGGGCAATGAGCAGTTCTTC; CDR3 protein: CASSLTGGNEQFF
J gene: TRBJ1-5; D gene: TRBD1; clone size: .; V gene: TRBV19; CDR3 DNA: TGTGCCAGTAGTAGAGACAGGGACGGTAGCAATCAGCCCCAGCATTTT; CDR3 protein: CASSRDRDGSNQPQHF
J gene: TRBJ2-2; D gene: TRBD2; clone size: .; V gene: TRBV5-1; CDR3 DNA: TGCGCCAGCAGCCCGAGCGGGGTTAACACCGGGGAGCTGTTTTTT; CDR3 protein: CASSPSGVNTGELFF
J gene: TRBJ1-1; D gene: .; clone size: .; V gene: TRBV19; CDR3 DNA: TGTGCCAGTACCACAGGGCTAGAAGCTTTCTTT; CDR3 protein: CASTTGLEAFF
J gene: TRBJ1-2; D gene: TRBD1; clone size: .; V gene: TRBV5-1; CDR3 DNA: TGCGCCAGCTCGACTCAGGGGGCCGCCATCTATGGCTACACCTTC; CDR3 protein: CASSTQGAAIYGYTF
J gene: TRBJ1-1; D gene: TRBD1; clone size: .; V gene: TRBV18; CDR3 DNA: TGTGCCAGCTCAGCGGACAGGGGAATTGAAGCTTTCTTT; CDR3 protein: CASSADRGIEAFF
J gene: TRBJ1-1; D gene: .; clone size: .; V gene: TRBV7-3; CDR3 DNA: TGTGCCAGCAGCATGCCCGGGGAGGGTACTGAAGCTTTCTTT; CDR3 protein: CASSMPGEGTEAFF
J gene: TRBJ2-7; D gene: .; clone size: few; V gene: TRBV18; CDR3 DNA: TGTGCCAGCTCACCACTCGGAGGGGCCGAGCAGTACTTC; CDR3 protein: CASSPLGGAEQYF
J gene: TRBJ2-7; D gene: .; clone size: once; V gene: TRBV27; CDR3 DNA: TGTGCCAGCAGTTTATCGCCGGGGGCCTACGAGCAGTACTTC; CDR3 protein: CASSLSPGAYEQYF
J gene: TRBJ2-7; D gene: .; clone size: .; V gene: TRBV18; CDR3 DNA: TGTGCCAGCTCCCCGGGCCTGTACGAGCAGTACTTC; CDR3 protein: CASSPGLYEQYF
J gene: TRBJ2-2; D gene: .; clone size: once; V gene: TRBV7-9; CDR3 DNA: TGTGCCAGCAGCTTTTGGTACGGGGGCCCCAACACCGGGGAGCTGTTTTTT; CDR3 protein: CASSFWYGGPNTGELFF
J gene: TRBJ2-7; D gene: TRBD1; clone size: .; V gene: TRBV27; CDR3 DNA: TGTGCCAGCAGCCCATCGGGACAGGGGTACGAGCAGTACTTC; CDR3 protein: CASSPSGQGYEQYF
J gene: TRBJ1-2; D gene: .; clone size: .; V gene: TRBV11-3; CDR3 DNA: TGTGCCAGCAGCTTAGATGCGGTCGGCGGCTACACCTTC; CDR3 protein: CASSLDAVGGYTF
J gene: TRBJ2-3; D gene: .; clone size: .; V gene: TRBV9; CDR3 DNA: TGTGCCAGCAGCCCTCAGGGGGGGAACACAGATACGCAGTATTTT; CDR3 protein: CASSPQGGNTDTQYF
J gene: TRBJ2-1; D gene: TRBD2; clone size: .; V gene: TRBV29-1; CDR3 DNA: TGCAGCGTTGGGCTAGCGGACTACAATGAGCAGTTCTTC; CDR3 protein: CSVGLADYNEQFF
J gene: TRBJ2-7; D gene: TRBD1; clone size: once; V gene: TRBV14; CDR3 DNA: TGTGCCAGCAGCCAAGTCACGGCAGGGGGCTACCGCGAGCAGTACTTC; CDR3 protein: CASSQVTAGGYREQYF
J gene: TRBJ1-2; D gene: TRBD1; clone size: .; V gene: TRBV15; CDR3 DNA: TGTGCCACCAGCGCTCTGGGACAGGACTATAACTATGGCTACACCTTC; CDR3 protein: CATSALGQDYNYGYTF
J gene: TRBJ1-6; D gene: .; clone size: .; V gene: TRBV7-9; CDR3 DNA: TGTGCCAGCAGCCTTGAGGAGGCTCCCCTCCACTTT; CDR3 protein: CASSLEEAPLHF
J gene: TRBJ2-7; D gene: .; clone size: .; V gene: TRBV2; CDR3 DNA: TGTGCCAGCAGTTTAGCAGGGGACGGGGAGCAGTACTTC; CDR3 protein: CASSLAGDGEQYF
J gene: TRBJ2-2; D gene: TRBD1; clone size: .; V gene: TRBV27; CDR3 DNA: TGTGCCAGCAGTTCCACAGGGGGCCCTCCTACCGGGGAGCTGTTTTTT; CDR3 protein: CASSSTGGPPTGELFF
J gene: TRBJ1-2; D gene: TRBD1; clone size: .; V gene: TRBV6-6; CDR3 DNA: TGTGCCAGCAGCTCGAGGACAGGGGGCAGCTACACCTTC; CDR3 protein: CASSSRTGGSYTF
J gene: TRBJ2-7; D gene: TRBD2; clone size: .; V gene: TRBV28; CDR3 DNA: TGTGCCAGCAGTGTAGCGGGGAGGCTTTATGAGCAGTACTTC; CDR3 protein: CASSVAGRLYEQYF
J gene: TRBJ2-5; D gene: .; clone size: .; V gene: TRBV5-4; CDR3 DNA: TGTGCCAGCAGCTTGGAAGCGGGCCGGCAAGAGACCCAGTACTTC; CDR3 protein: CASSLEAGRQETQYF
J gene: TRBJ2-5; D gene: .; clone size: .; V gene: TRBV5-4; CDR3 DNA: TGTGCCAGCAGCTGGTGGGGGACCGGGGGGACCCAGTACTTC; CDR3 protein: CASSWWGTGGTQYF
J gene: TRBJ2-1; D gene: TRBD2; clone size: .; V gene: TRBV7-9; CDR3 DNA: TGTGCCAGCAGCTTAGTACTAGCGGCCGGGAATGAGCAGTTCTTC; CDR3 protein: CASSLVLAAGNEQFF
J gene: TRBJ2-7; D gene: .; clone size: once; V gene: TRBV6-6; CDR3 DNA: TGTGCCAGCAGTTACCCCACAGGGTACGAGCAGTACTTC; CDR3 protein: CASSYPTGYEQYF